This paragraph reports one TCR beta chain. Germline assignment: CDR1 SGHAT and CDR2 FQNNGV. V lost 5 bases to trimming and J lost 6 bases; unmatched junction nucleotides: 9. CDR3 size: 15 residues. This sample is drawn from a study of cytomegalovirus exposure and HLA in healthy donors. The PCR ran on 60 Vbeta and 13 Jbeta primers. Profiled with immunoSEQ multiplex PCR; TCRdb holds only in-frame clones, not every one. The sample lists 50,000 or so clones; around 82% were seen once. The sequencing sample was made of PBMCs. The receptor comes from a woman under 30 in good health and CMV-seronegative. The chain is built from TRBV11-2 and TRBJ2-3; 9 bases map to TRBD1. The CDR3 spells CASSARDRVPDTQYF. The CDR3, as DNA: TGTGCCAGCAGCGCTCGGGACAGGGTTCCGGATACGCAGTATTTT.